This TCR beta chain was sequenced for a study of immune evolution from preneoplasia to lung adenocarcinoma (dated by TCRdb to the early 2020s). In the study overall: The study profiled immune contexture across lung adenocarcinoma precursors and invasive adenocarcinoma using immune gene expression, TCR sequencing and multiplex immunofluorescence. According to the study, more than 100 samples were used for TCR sequencing. TCR sequencing data came from 45 to 65 patients. Resected precursor lesions (AAH, AIS, MIA) and invasive adenocarcinomas were compared against paired morphologically normal lung tissue. The overall cohort was made up of 53 patients with pulmonary nodules who had surgical resection. POLYSOLVER was used to infer class I HLA alleles from exome data, and LOHHLA was used to detect allele-specific HLA loss. The immune data were integrated with whole exome sequencing and methylation data from the same cohort of nodules. Sample size was based on specimen availability rather than a prior power calculation.

The patients had resection in Japan or China between the mid-2010s and the late 2010s. Histologic diagnosis of each case was confirmed independently by two lung cancer pathologists on H&E slides. FFPE tissue was used for DNA isolation with the AllPrep DNA/RNA FFPE Kit. Results and caveats for the whole study, not just this receptor: Because every patient came from Japan and China, how well the results apply to Western populations was uncertain. Clonality was highest in normal lung, while later-stage lesions appeared to show lower clonality but higher T cell density and diversity. The findings rested on association rather than direct causation, and larger cohorts with long-term follow-up and longitudinal biopsies were considered necessary. The highest top T cell clone frequencies were observed in normal lung, and a progressive decrease in top T cell clone frequencies appeared to occur from AAH through AIS, MIA and invasive adenocarcinoma.

Note on this clone: Its antigen is not yet known. Base-call qualities are not available, and no considerably larger clone is one nucleotide away.

TCR beta CDR3 regions were sequenced from DNA using the immunoSEQ hsTCRbeta Kit. For the original study's pipeline: TCR sequencing data were analysed with the ImmunoSEQ Analyzer. T cell clonality was defined as 1 minus Pielou's evenness, calculated on productive rearrangements. The inverse Simpson index, applied to productive templates, was used to measure T cell diversity. T cell density was defined as TCR beta template counts normalized to usable DNA, with usable DNA estimated by amplifying and sequencing housekeeping genes. Two-sided Kruskal-Wallis tests were used to compare TCR metrics across histologic stages. Here the immuneACCESS table is served through TCRdb, limited to in-frame sequences with V and J called. Missing clones are a known gap in these copies; in checked studies unresolved V genes cover under half, and the rest lacks a known reason. The V and J calls and clone size were taken over from that table, and D and trimming were inferred from the DNA. The sample table lists about 3,200 clones, less than 90% of them with a count of one. 13% to 15% of the sample is held by the ten biggest clonotypes.

V is cut by 6 bases and J by 1 base, and the space between the germline ends is 15 bases. In the germline V gene (reference sequence), CDR1 corresponds to MNHNY and CDR2 to SVGAGI. Inclusive of the bounding cysteine and phenylalanine, the CDR3 is 15 residues long. This entry keeps only the CDR3 DNA: 45 bases, framed from base 1. The TCR comes from a person in their forties with lung adenocarcinoma. The chain is encoded by TRBV6-6 joined to TRBJ1-2, with the identity of the D gene unclear. Sequencing used FFPE adjacent normal lung tissue. The CDR3 here reads CASRSAYRFNYGYTF. The DNA sequence follows: TGTGCCAGCAGAAGCGCTTACCGCTTTAACTATGGCTACACCTTC.